The rows below give T cell receptor beta chains drawn from one sample of a study of breast tumors, draining lymph nodes, adjacent tissues. In TCRdb, the multiplex PCR reads were re-called with MiXCR into one record per CDR3 protein. Of 30,000 to 40,000 distinct CDR3 sequences listed, 35% to 40% were seen once; the top ten hold 11%. Sequencing used breast tumor tissue. These receptors were taken from a female donor with breast cancer. Some clones in this sample may be carry-over from other donors' samples. CDR3s include the opening cysteine and the closing phenylalanine or tryptophan. The order of the fields is clone size, V gene, J gene, D gene, CDR3 DNA, CDR3 protein. The D gene is left open where the match is weak. Rows may omit the clone size; those that give it use once, few, many or a size class.

NA	TRBV20-1	TRBJ2-1	NA	TGCAGTGCTAGAGTCCACGGAGTGGGTGAGCAGTTCTTC	CSARVHGVGEQFF
NA	TRBV5-1	TRBJ2-6	NA	TGCGCCAGCAGCCTGGGCTCCGTCCTGACTTTC	CASSLGSVLTF
NA	TRBV12-3/TRBV12-4	TRBJ2-2	NA	TGTGCCAGCCAAGTGGGTCTGGGCACCGGGGAGCTGTTTTTT	CASQVGLGTGELFF
medium-sized	TRBV29-1	TRBJ2-3	TRBD2	TGCAGCGTTGGTCTGGCTAGCGGGTCTAGCACAGATACGCAGTATTTT	CSVGLASGSSTDTQYF
many	TRBV20-1	TRBJ2-1	TRBD1	TGCAGTGCTAGGGGACAGGGGGGCTCCTACAATGAGCAGTTCTTC	CSARGQGGSYNEQFF
NA	TRBV10-3	TRBJ2-7	NA	TGTGCCATCAGGGACTCCTACGAGCAGTACTTC	CAIRDSYEQYF
NA	TRBV27	TRBJ2-3	NA	TGTGCCAGCAAGGTCTCAACGGGCACAGATACGCAGTATTTT	CASKVSTGTDTQYF
many	TRBV29-1	TRBJ1-2	TRBD1	TGCAGCGTGGGACAGGGTAGTGGCTACACCTTC	CSVGQGSGYTF
many	TRBV20-1	TRBJ2-5	TRBD2	TGCAGTGCCGGGACTAGCGGGAGGGCCGTGACCCAGTACTTC	CSAGTSGRAVTQYF
once	TRBV10-3	TRBJ2-1	TRBD1	TGTGCCATCAGTCCGGTGGCGGGACAGGGGGCCAGTGAGCAGTTCTTC	CAISPVAGQGASEQFF
many	TRBV19	TRBJ2-3	NA	TGTGCCAGTAGTATGGCGCCTCGCACAGATACGCAGTATTTT	CASSMAPRTDTQYF
many	TRBV20-1	TRBJ2-1	TRBD1	TGCAGTGCCCAAGGACAGGGGTGGAACAATGAGCAGTTCTTC	CSAQGQGWNNEQFF
NA	TRBV30	TRBJ2-7	NA	TGTGCCTGGAGTGAAAAGCATAACCTGGGGCAGTACTTC	CAWSEKHNLGQYF
NA	TRBV3-1	TRBJ2-2	TRBD1	TGTGCCAGCCGGACAGGGACGAGCACCGGGGAGCTGTTTTTT	CASRTGTSTGELFF
NA	TRBV20-1	TRBJ2-7	TRBD2	TGCAGTGCCGAAAGGGGGACTAGCGGGAGCTCCTACGAGCAGTACTTC	CSAERGTSGSSYEQYF
many	TRBV15	TRBJ2-5	NA	TGTGCCACCAGCCCCAGCCGGCCGATGGAGACCCAGTACTTC	CATSPSRPMETQYF
many	TRBV7-6	TRBJ2-1	NA	TGTGCCAGCAGCTCCACCGATTCCACCGGGGCGAATGAGCAGTTCTTC	CASSSTDSTGANEQFF
NA	TRBV10-3	TRBJ1-2	NA	TGTGCCATCAGTGAGACAGCCGCCCTCTATGGCTACACCTTC	CAISETAALYGYTF
NA	TRBV9	TRBJ2-3	TRBD2	TGTGCCAGCAGCGAAATAGCGGGAGCCAGCACAGATACGCAGTATTTT	CASSEIAGASTDTQYF
NA	TRBV18	TRBJ2-3	NA	TGTGCCAGCTCACCTAACGGACAGTCGACAGATACGCAGTATTTT	CASSPNGQSTDTQYF